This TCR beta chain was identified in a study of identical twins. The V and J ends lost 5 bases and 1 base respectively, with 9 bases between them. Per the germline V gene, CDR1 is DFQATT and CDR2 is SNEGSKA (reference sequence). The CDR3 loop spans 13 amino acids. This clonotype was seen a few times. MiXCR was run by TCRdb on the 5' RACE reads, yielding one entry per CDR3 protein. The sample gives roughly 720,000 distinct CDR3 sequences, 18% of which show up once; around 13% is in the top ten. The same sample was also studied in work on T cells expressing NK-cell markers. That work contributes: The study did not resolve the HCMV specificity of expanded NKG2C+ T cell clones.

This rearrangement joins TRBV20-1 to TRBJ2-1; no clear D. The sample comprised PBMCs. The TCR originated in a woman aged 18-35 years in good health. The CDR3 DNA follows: TGCAGTGCTGGTCGCAAGTCCTACAATGAGCAGTTCTTC. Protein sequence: CSAGRKSYNEQFF.